The T cell receptor (beta chain) under discussion was sequenced for a study of T cell responses to AZD1222 COVID-19 vaccine. Findings and limits, study-wide: Spike-wide coverage was observed for vaccine-associated CD4 TCRs, with dominant responses at 160-218 and 743-854. As reported, nearly half of all spike-specific TCRs target variant regions that are unmutated. Increases in Spike-specific TCR breadth and depth were seen after two AZD1222 doses. Repertoire sampling happened only post peak T cell response.

On this clone: What it binds is unknown.

The method was immunoSEQ multiplex PCR; TCRdb's version includes in-frame clones alone and lacks a portion of them. The sample holds over 150,000 clones, around nine tenths seen once. Trimming took 6 bases from V and 7 from J; bases not matched to a gene: 14. The germline V gene has CDR1 MNHEY and CDR2 SVGEGT. This CDR3 spans 15 amino acids. Specimen: peripheral blood, collected 28 days after the second AZD1222 dose. The V call is TRBV6-2 or TRBV6-3, the J call TRBJ1-2; 7 bases are shared with TRBD1. The sequence was collected from an adult who received the AZD1222 COVID-19 vaccine. The DNA for the CDR3 is TGTGCCAGCAGCCACCAGGACAGGTCGTTAAGTGGCTACACCTTC. Translating it yields CASSHQDRSLSGYTF.